Sequencing of this T cell receptor (beta chain) was carried out in a study of regulatory T cells in long-lasting Graves disease. Points from the study as a whole: Favored gene segments in persistent disease were TRBV28, TRBJ1-2 and TRBJ2-5.

As for this clonotype: Its cognate antigen is unknown.

Indicated time point: newly diagnosed GD, antithyroid drugs for less than 3 months. There was RNA extracted from PBMCs, and the TCR library was made from it. The germline gives CDR1 KGHSH, CDR2 LQKENI. V lost 7 bases and J lost 2, with 11 bases in between. This CDR3 has 13 residues. Library construction for TCR beta used iRepertoire HTBI primers and Arm-PCR of CDR3 regions. TCRdb itself ran the multiplex PCR reads through MiXCR, one entry per CDR3 protein. The sample contains hundreds of thousands of distinct CDR3 sequences, roughly a sixth of which appear only once. This sample also belongs to another study, concerning T cells in Graves' hyperthyroidism and ophthalmopathy.

V usage is TRBV18 and J usage is TRBJ2-5, with no clear D. Material: peripheral blood mononuclear cells (PBMCs), obtained at new diagnosis, from a patient treated with antithyroid drugs. The sequence was obtained from a man aged 18-30 years with Graves disease. The CDR3 reads CASLAGIQETQYF. Here the CDR3 DNA reads TGTGCCAGCTTGGCTGGAATTCAAGAGACCCAGTACTTC.